This T cell receptor (beta chain) was observed in a study of blood T cells in healthy people across ages. CDR3 length equals 14 residues. CDR1 and CDR2 from the germline V gene are SGHRS and YFSETQ. Through a sample-barcoded 5' primer and a J-beta primer mix, a second PCR was run for roughly 6 to 12 cycles. Every cDNA molecule carried a tag from a template-switch adaptor bearing 12 random nucleotides. TCRdb analysed the 5' RACE reads with MiXCR anew, one entry per CDR3 protein. The sample gives about 780,000 distinct CDR3 sequences, around 25% of which show up once; 3% is in the top ten. This clonotype was seen a handful of times. These sequences were also reported in another study, on T cells of mothers and their children.

The origin of this receptor is a boy aged 5-17 years in good health. Specimen: blood. V gene TRBV5-1 combines with J gene TRBJ2-5; a weak D match, TRBD2 (7 bases). The J call is uncertain, as TRBJ2-1 better fits the DNA end. The CDR3 DNA is TGCGCCAGCAGCGCCTGGGGGGGCCTCAATGAGCAGTTCTTC. Its protein is CASSAWGGLNEQFF.